This TCR beta chain was found in a study of response to subunit inactivated influenza vaccine. The CDR3 is made up of 19 amino acids. The V gene end was trimmed by 3 bases and the J gene end by 7 bases; junction bases not matched to a gene: 17. Looked up from germline, CDR1 is SQVTM and CDR2 is ANQGSEA. TCRdb reanalysed the RT-PCR reads using MiXCR and keeps one entry per CDR3 protein. The sample has a few hundred thousand distinct CDR3 sequences, roughly 15% seen once. Study findings and constraints: Each seasonal influenza vaccination recruits few new T cells, the authors suggested.

Concerning this clonotype itself: Antigen unknown.

The sequenced sample was PBMCs from blood, obtained 12 days after vaccination. The V gene is TRBV29-1, the J gene TRBJ2-1, with 14 bases identical to TRBD2. This TCR was recovered from a man in his fifties or sixties who received an inactivated influenza vaccine. CDR3 region: CSVDGTSGGSMRPLNEQFF. CDR3 sequence (DNA): TGCAGCGTTGATGGGACTAGCGGGGGTTCGATGCGGCCCTTGAATGAGCAGTTCTTC.